This T cell receptor (beta chain) was retrieved from a study of glioma-infiltrating T cells after dendritic cell vaccination. Across the whole study: Patients received three intradermal dendritic cell vaccine injections at biweekly intervals.

This clone has a handful of counts. Its target is unknown. Assay used: immunoSEQ multiplex PCR; TCRdb lists only in-frame clones, some missing. The repertoire consists of 75,000 to 100,000 clones, with around three quarters occurring once and the leading ten covering around 6%. Blood PBMC samples: pre-vaccination, two weeks post third vaccination, and at tumor progression. The CDR3 is 12 residues long. Germline lookup yields CDR1 MNHNY and CDR2 SVGAGI (reference sequence). V was cut by 6 bases and J by 4 bases, with 9 bases left in between. Whole-study results and caveats: No direct clonality-survival link was found; a diverse polyclonal response may matter. Few patients contributed both blood and tumor specimens.

The sample consisted of blood, taken before dendritic cell vaccination. This chain joins TRBV6-6 and TRBJ1-1, with D possibly matching TRBD1 (6 bases). This clonotype originated in a human donor with glioblastoma. The CDR3 is CASRQGSTEAFF. CDR3 DNA sequence: TGTGCCAGCAGGCAGGGGAGCACTGAAGCTTTCTTT.